The present T cell receptor beta chain was sequenced within a study of early T cells in non-severe SARS-CoV-2 infection. Study overall: Unpaired chains resulted from sequencing bulk RNA of unsorted whole blood.

The TCR library protocol attached unique molecular identifiers to the individual cDNA molecules. TCRdb itself ran the 5' RACE reads through MiXCR, one entry per CDR3 protein. Of tens of thousands of distinct CDR3 sequences listed, 3% to 4.5% are singletons. Broader study findings: The VDJdb matching leaned toward anti-spike CD8 responses and overlooked private and CD4 specificities.

This clonotype came up many times. The target antigen is unknown. Germline-derived CDR1 and CDR2 are MNHNY and SVGAGI (reference sequence). V was trimmed by 5 bases and J by 3 bases, leaving 13 bases between them. The length of the CDR3 is 15 residues. The V gene is TRBV6-6, the J gene TRBJ2-2; the D gene is possibly TRBD1 (5 bases). The receptor's source is an adult who was a healthcare worker with PCR-confirmed SARS-CoV-2 infection or an uninfected control (not recorded which). The sequenced material came from whole blood. The CDR3 reads CASSNHQGYTGELFF. The DNA for the CDR3 is TGTGCCAGCAGTAACCATCAGGGTTACACCGGGGAGCTGTTTTTT.